These T cell receptor beta chains were read from a single sample in a study of blood T cells in healthy people across ages. TCRdb re-derived calls from the 5' RACE reads in MiXCR, one entry per CDR3 protein. The sample lists over a million distinct CDR3 sequences, approximately 59% occurring once. The sequenced sample was blood. The receptors were gathered from a man between 18 and 29 years old in good health. CDR3s include the opening cysteine and the closing phenylalanine or tryptophan. D genes are given only for firm matches. Clone size is shown for a subset of rows, as once, few, many or a class of expanded clone.

j_call,v_call,clone_size,cdr3_length,d_call,cdr3_aa,cdr3_nt
TRBJ2-1,TRBV5-1,.,15,TRBD2,CASSLEPSGTGEQFF,TGCGCCAGCAGCTTGGAGCCTAGCGGGACGGGGGAGCAGTTCTTC
TRBJ1-1,TRBV7-6,.,14,TRBD1,CASKGTGLGTEAFF,TGTGCCAGCAAAGGGACAGGGCTAGGGACTGAAGCTTTCTTT
TRBJ1-5,TRBV20-1,once,15,.,CSATRLETGNQPQHF,TGCAGTGCGACCCGTCTGGAGACTGGCAATCAGCCCCAGCATTTT
TRBJ1-1,TRBV20-1,many,13,TRBD1,CSLTGDGHTEAFF,TGCAGTTTAACAGGGGATGGACACACTGAAGCTTTCTTT
TRBJ2-5,TRBV15,.,15,TRBD1,CATSRRTGGPETQYF,TGTGCCACCAGCAGAAGGACAGGGGGCCCAGAGACCCAGTACTTC
TRBJ1-2,TRBV29-1,.,11,.,CSVRIDGGYTF,TGCAGCGTCCGTATTGACGGGGGCTACACCTTC
TRBJ2-7,TRBV5-1,.,14,TRBD1,CASGQGHTNYEQYF,TGCGCCAGTGGACAGGGACATACGAACTACGAGCAGTACTTC
TRBJ1-1,TRBV3-1,.,16,.,CASSPGGGTRNTEAFF,TGTGCCAGCAGCCCGGGGGGGGGCACGAGAAACACTGAAGCTTTCTTT
TRBJ1-2,TRBV15,.,16,TRBD1,CATSPPRGDRPYGYTF,TGTGCCACCAGTCCACCCAGGGGGGACAGGCCCTATGGCTACACCTTC
TRBJ2-1,TRBV7-8,.,17,TRBD1,CASSLVVVTGGVEEQFF,TGTGCCAGCAGCTTAGTAGTTGTGACAGGGGGGGTCGAAGAGCAGTTCTTC
TRBJ2-1,TRBV20-1,few,15,TRBD1,CSAGDRPSSYNEQFF,TGCAGTGCTGGGGACAGACCCAGCTCCTACAATGAGCAGTTCTTC
TRBJ2-1,TRBV7-9,once,12,.,CASSLFTLGQFF,TGTGCCAGCAGCTTATTCACGCTTGGGCAGTTCTTC
TRBJ2-2,TRBV28,.,15,.,CASSRGPGLTGELFF,TGTGCCAGCAGTAGGGGCCCAGGACTTACCGGGGAGCTGTTTTTT
TRBJ1-3,TRBV4-1,few,15,.,CASSQVVTRGNTIYF,TGCGCCAGCAGCCAAGTGGTGACACGGGGAAACACCATATATTTT
TRBJ2-7,TRBV9,few,13,.,CASSVAPSYEQYF,TGTGCCAGCAGCGTAGCCCCCTCCTACGAGCAGTACTTC
TRBJ2-7,TRBV29-1,many,12,TRBD1,CSVRDRVYEQYF,TGCAGCGTGAGGGACAGGGTCTACGAGCAGTACTTC
TRBJ2-7,TRBV4-3,.,16,TRBD1,CASSQALGQLAYEQYF,TGCGCCAGCAGCCAAGCGTTGGGACAGCTAGCCTACGAGCAGTACTTC
TRBJ2-7,TRBV2,few,15,TRBD2,CASSEASGGTYEQYF,TGTGCCAGCAGTGAGGCTAGCGGGGGAACCTACGAGCAGTACTTC
TRBJ2-5,TRBV4-3,.,15,.,CASSQDPGTTETQYF,TGCGCCAGCAGCCAAGACCCCGGGACAACGGAGACCCAGTACTTC
TRBJ2-7,TRBV11-2,.,14,.,CASSLASNRYEQYF,TGTGCCAGCAGCCTGGCTTCTAACCGCTACGAGCAGTACTTC
TRBJ2-6,TRBV2,once,14,.,CAIYRISGANVLTF,TGCGCAATCTATCGAATCTCCGGGGCCAACGTCCTGACTTTC
TRBJ1-2,TRBV29-1,.,15,TRBD1,CSVSEGASDNYGYTF,TGCAGCGTTTCCGAGGGGGCCAGCGATAACTATGGCTACACCTTC
TRBJ2-1,TRBV5-6,.,16,.,CASSPYGGGAYNEQFF,TGTGCCAGCAGCCCTTATGGAGGGGGGGCTTACAATGAGCAGTTCTTC
TRBJ2-5,TRBV24-1,.,17,TRBD2,CATSDLSGLAGEETQYF,TGTGCCACCAGTGATTTATCGGGACTAGCGGGGGAAGAGACCCAGTACTTC
TRBJ2-4,TRBV4-1,.,17,TRBD2,CASSQLYLAGGKNIQYF,TGCGCCAGCAGCCAGCTTTACCTAGCGGGGGGTAAAAACATTCAGTACTTC
TRBJ1-2,TRBV15,few,14,.,CATSRDPGRESYTF,TGTGCCACCAGCAGAGACCCTGGACGGGAGAGCTACACCTTC
TRBJ1-4,TRBV7-6,.,17,TRBD1,CASSQRQGMATNEKLFF,TGTGCCAGCAGCCAGAGACAGGGGATGGCAACTAATGAAAAACTGTTTTTT
TRBJ2-5,TRBV12-3/TRBV12-4,few,12,.,CASSQNPETQYF,TGTGCCAGCTCACAGAACCCAGAGACCCAGTACTTC
TRBJ1-5,TRBV4-3,.,16,.,CVSSQDYSMLNQPQHF,TGCGTCAGCAGCCAAGATTACAGCATGCTCAATCAGCCCCAGCATTTT
TRBJ2-3,TRBV4-1,.,14,TRBD2,CASRSGGAEDTQYF,TGCGCCAGCAGGAGCGGGGGGGCCGAAGATACGCAGTATTTT
TRBJ2-3,TRBV6-5,.,14,.,CASSYSTTPDTQYF,TGTGCCAGCAGTTACTCGACCACTCCGGATACGCAGTATTTT
TRBJ1-2,TRBV20-1,.,15,.,CSARSGGGLNYGYTF,TGCAGTGCTAGATCTGGGGGGGGCCTGAACTATGGCTACACCTTC
TRBJ1-1,TRBV4-1,.,12,.,CASSQGGLEAFF,TGCGCCAGCAGCCAAGGCGGATTGGAGGCTTTCTTT
TRBJ1-6,TRBV3-1,.,13,.,CASSQGQNSPLHF,TGTGCCAGCAGCCAAGGACAGAATTCACCCCTCCACTTT
TRBJ1-2,TRBV14,.,12,.,CASSQEQGRHTF,TGTGCCAGCAGCCAAGAACAGGGTCGCCACACCTTC
TRBJ2-2,TRBV4-1,.,13,.,CASSQDTSSQLFF,TGCGCCAGCAGCCAAGACACCAGTTCCCAGCTGTTTTTT
TRBJ1-2,TRBV20-1,once,13,.,CSARAPLNYGYTF,TGCAGTGCTAGAGCCCCACTTAACTATGGCTACACCTTC
TRBJ2-4,TRBV3-1,.,15,.,CASSHRLRDKNIQYF,TGTGCCAGCAGCCACAGACTTCGGGACAAAAACATTCAGTACTTC
TRBJ2-5,TRBV25-1,few,16,.,CASSDGGQPFQETQYF,TGTGCCAGCAGTGACGGGGGACAACCTTTCCAAGAGACCCAGTACTTC
TRBJ1-4,TRBV14,.,15,TRBD1,CASSPSGGSNEKLFF,TGTGCCAGCAGTCCTTCAGGGGGATCCAATGAAAAACTGTTTTTT
TRBJ2-7,TRBV27,once,13,.,CASSLGRSNEQYF,TGTGCCAGCAGTTTAGGTCGATCGAACGAGCAGTACTTC
TRBJ2-1,TRBV18,.,11,.,CASSPGAEQFF,TGTGCCAGCTCACCCGGGGCTGAGCAGTTCTTC
TRBJ2-1,TRBV6-5,.,16,TRBD2,CASSLTSGTYYNEQFF,TGTGCCAGCAGTTTAACTAGCGGCACGTACTACAATGAGCAGTTCTTC
TRBJ2-3,TRBV3-1,.,14,.,CASVPSDNTDTQYF,TGTGCCAGTGTCCCATCGGACAACACAGATACGCAGTATTTT
TRBJ1-2,TRBV29-1,few,16,.,CSVSPLFGDLKYGYTF,TGCAGCGTCTCACCCCTCTTTGGGGATTTGAAGTATGGCTACACCTTC
TRBJ2-7,TRBV7-9,.,14,.,CANSLGQTPYEQYF,TGTGCCAACAGCTTAGGACAGACTCCCTACGAGCAGTACTTC
TRBJ1-5,TRBV6-1,.,15,.,CASSERQLGNQPQHF,TGTGCCAGCAGTGAACGACAGTTGGGAAATCAGCCCCAGCATTTT
TRBJ2-5,TRBV7-2,.,16,.,CASTYSWGRGTETQYF,TGTGCCAGCACCTACTCATGGGGCAGGGGAACAGAGACCCAGTACTTC
TRBJ2-3,TRBV20-1,.,13,TRBD1,CSARGPGGDTQYF,TGCAGTGCCAGAGGTCCAGGGGGAGATACGCAGTATTTT
TRBJ1-4,TRBV29-1,.,13,.,CSVTGGFGEKLFF,TGCAGCGTTACGGGGGGATTCGGTGAAAAACTGTTTTTT
TRBJ2-7,TRBV7-9,.,13,.,CASSLGLRDEQYF,TGTGCCAGCAGCTTAGGGTTGAGAGACGAGCAGTACTTC
TRBJ1-5,TRBV27,many,15,TRBD1,CASSLLWTGYQPQHF,TGTGCCAGCAGTTTACTCTGGACAGGATATCAGCCCCAGCATTTT
TRBJ2-3,TRBV27,few,16,.,CASSLGSGLTTDTQYF,TGTGCCAGCAGTTTAGGTTCTGGACTAACCACAGATACGCAGTATTTT